This T cell receptor (beta chain) stems from a study of cytomegalovirus exposure and HLA in healthy donors. The study ran its PCR with 60 Vbeta and 13 Jbeta primers. Sequenced by immunoSEQ multiplex PCR; TCRdb stores in-frame clones only, minus some. Of some 160,000 clones listed, roughly a tenth are singletons. Trimming left V 5 bases short and J 0 bases short, with 17 bases between. CDR3 size: 16 residues. Germline CDR1 and CDR2: MDHEN and SYDVKM. V gene TRBV28 combines with J gene TRBJ2-7, with a weak D call TRBD1 (5 bases). Sample: PBMCs. This TCR came from a male donor in good health and CMV-seronegative. The CDR3 sequence: CASSVPVGAFSYEQYF. DNA of the CDR3: TGTGCCAGCAGTGTGCCGGTAGGGGCCTTCTCCTACGAGCAGTACTTC.